This T cell receptor (beta chain) was profiled in a study of PD-L1 blockade in urothelial cancer. Each PCR received spiked synthetic TCR analog templates. Clones were read by immunoSEQ multiplex PCR, and TCRdb kept only the in-frame ones, dropping some. This repertoire shows 35,000 to 45,000 clones, about a third found once; its top ten account for around 9%. The CDR3 covers 13 residues. Germline loops: CDR1 MDHEN, CDR2 SYDVKM. V shed 7 bases and J shed 5 bases, with 14 bases lying between them. The sample here was tumor tissue, taken before atezolizumab (anti-PD-L1) treatment. This receptor was identified in a man between 60 and 75 years old with urothelial cancer. This chain uses TRBV28 with TRBJ2-5; D perhaps matches TRBD2 (7 bases). The CDR3 region is CASKGGGTETQYF. The CDR3 DNA reads as TGTGCCAGCAAAGGGGGGGGGACGGAGACCCAGTACTTC. Full variable domain (remainder filled in from reference TRBV28 and TRBJ2-5): DVKVTQSSRYLVKRTGEKVFLECVQDMDHENMFWYRQDPGLGLRLIYFSYDVKMKEKGDIPEGYSVSREKKERFSLILESASTNQTSMYLCASKGGGTETQYFGPGTRLLVL.